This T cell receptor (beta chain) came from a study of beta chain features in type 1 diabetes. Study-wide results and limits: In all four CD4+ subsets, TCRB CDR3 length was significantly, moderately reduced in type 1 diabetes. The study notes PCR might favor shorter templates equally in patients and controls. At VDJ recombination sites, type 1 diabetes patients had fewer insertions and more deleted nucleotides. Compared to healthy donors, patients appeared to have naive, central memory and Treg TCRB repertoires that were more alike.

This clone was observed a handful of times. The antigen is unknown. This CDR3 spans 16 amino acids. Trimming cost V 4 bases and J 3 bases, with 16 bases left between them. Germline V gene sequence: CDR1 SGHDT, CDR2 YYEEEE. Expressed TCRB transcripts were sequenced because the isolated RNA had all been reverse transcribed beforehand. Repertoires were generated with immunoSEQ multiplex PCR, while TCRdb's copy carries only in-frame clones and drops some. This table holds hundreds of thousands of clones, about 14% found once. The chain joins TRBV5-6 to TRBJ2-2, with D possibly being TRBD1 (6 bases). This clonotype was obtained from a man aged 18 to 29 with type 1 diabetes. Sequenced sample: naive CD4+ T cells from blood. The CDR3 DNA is TGTGCCAGCAGCCCGGACAGTTCCCTCTACACCGGGGAGCTGTTTTTT. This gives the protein CASSPDSSLYTGELFF.